Included here is one T cell receptor beta chain sequence, with context. This sample is part of a study of cytomegalovirus exposure and HLA in healthy donors. It was with 60 Vbeta and 13 Jbeta primers that the PCR ran. Profiled with immunoSEQ multiplex PCR; TCRdb holds only in-frame clones, not every one. The sample comprises more than 95,000 clones, around 79% of which are singletons, and 5.8% rests with the top ten. The germline gives CDR1 SNHLY, CDR2 FYNNEI. Trimming took off 8 bases at V and 4 bases at J, with 17 bases between the two ends. The CDR3 spans 14 residues. The clonotype was recovered from a man aged 60 to 69 in good health and CMV-seropositive. The chain has TRBV2 and TRBJ1-1; tentatively, D is TRBD1 (6 bases). The specimen was PBMCs. The CDR3 DNA reads TGTGCCAGCGAGAGGGTAAGGGGGTTCACTGAAGCTTTCTTT. Its protein product is CASERVRGFTEAFF.